This T cell receptor (beta chain) was documented in a study of response to subunit inactivated influenza vaccine. The study's findings and limits: Authors suggested each seasonal flu vaccination may recruit only limited numbers of new T cells.

The CDR3 loop spans 14 amino acids. V shed 6 bases and J 3 bases; nucleotides not matched to a gene: 11. Germline V gene lookup returns CDR1 DFQATT and CDR2 SNEGSKA (reference sequence). Regarding this clonotype: The target antigen is unknown.

TCRdb fed the RT-PCR reads into MiXCR, producing one record per CDR3 protein. The table includes about 570,000 distinct CDR3 sequences, about 10% detected once. The chain combines TRBV20-1 with TRBJ2-7, with 7 bases identical to TRBD1. The specimen comprised PBMCs from blood, sampled on the day of vaccination. The sequence derives from a man in his fifties or sixties who received an inactivated influenza vaccine. The CDR3 spells CSAGLGTVGYEQYF. In DNA, the CDR3 is TGCAGTGCCGGCCTCGGGACAGTTGGCTACGAGCAGTACTTC.